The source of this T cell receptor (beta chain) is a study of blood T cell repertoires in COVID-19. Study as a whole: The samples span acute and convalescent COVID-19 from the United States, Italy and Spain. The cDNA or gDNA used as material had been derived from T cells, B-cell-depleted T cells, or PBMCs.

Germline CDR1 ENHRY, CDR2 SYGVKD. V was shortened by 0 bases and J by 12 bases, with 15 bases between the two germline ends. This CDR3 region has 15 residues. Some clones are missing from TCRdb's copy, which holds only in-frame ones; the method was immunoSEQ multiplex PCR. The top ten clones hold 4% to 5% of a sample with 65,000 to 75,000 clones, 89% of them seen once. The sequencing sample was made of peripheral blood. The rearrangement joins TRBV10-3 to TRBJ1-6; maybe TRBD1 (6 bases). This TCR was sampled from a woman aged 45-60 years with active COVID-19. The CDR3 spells CAISESPPPGEPLHF. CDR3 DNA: TGTGCCATCAGTGAGTCGCCCCCCCCAGGGGAACCCCTCCACTTT.